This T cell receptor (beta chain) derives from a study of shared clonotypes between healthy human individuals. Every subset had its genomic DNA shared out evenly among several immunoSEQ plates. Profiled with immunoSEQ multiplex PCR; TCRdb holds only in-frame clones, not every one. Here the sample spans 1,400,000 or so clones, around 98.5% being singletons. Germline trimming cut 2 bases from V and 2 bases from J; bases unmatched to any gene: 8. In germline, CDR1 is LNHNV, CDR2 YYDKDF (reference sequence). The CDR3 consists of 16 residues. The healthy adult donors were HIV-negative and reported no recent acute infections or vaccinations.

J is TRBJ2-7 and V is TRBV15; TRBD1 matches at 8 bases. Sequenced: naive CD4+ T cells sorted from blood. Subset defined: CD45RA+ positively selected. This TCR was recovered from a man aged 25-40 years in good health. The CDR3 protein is CATSRPEMTGAYEQYF. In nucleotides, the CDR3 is TGTGCCACCAGCAGACCGGAGATGACAGGGGCCTACGAGCAGTACTTC.